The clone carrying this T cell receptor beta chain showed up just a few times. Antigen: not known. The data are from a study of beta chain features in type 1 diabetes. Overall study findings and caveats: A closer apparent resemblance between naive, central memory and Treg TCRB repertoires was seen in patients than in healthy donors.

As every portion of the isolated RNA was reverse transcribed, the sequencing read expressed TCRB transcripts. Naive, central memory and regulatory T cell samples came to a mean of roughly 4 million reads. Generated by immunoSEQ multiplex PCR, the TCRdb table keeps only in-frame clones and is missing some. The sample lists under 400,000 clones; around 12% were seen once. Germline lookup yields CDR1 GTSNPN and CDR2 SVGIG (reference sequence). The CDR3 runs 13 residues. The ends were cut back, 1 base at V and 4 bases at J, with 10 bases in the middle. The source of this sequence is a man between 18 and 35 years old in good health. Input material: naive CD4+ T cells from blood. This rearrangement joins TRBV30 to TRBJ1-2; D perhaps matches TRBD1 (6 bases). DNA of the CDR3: TGTGCCTGGAGTGGGGGGGGCAGCTATGGCTACACCTTC. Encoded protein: CAWSGGGSYGYTF.